This TCR beta chain was identified in a study of T cells after yellow fever vaccination (dated by TCRdb to between 2018 and 2021). Broadly, across the study: The SMART-Seq v4 Ultra Low Input RNA kit was used to prepare libraries from fractions with low cell numbers. To follow T-cell clones before and after both primary and booster YFV17D yellow fever vaccination, bulk TCR alpha and beta repertoires underwent longitudinal sequencing. Two healthy male donors, one aged 18 to 29 and one aged 30 to 39 years, were included in the cohort. Bulk PBMC replicates and cell subsets were isolated from blood drawn at multiple timepoints before and after both primary and secondary immunization. Results the study describes overall, beyond this receptor: Because abundant contaminating clonotypes from the bulk population could be contained in FACS-sorted repertoires, computational filtering was required. A small fraction of clonotypes appeared in both the CD4 and CD8 compartments, likely as a result of convergent recombination. The study included only a couple of donors, which limits how far the findings can be generalized. After the booster, most of the clones that had expanded following primary vaccination were detected again (roughly 97% of CD4 and roughly nine tenths of CD8), which suggests that memory was broadly maintained. Compared with the primary T-cell response, the secondary T-cell response was faster but weaker, reaching its peak on day 5 rather than on day 15.

The treatment or condition tag for this specimen amounts to: live attenuated yellow fever vaccine strain. A standard Ficoll-Paque protocol was used to isolate PBMCs from peripheral blood. CD4 and CD8 T-cell fractions were isolated with Dynabeads CD4 and CD8 positive selection kits. TriZol was used to extract RNA from bulk PBMCs, CD4 and CD8 fractions, and dextramer-positive and dextramer-negative fractions. CDR1 and CDR2 are drawn from the germline V gene: SGHDT, YYEEEE. Trimming removed 2 bases from V and 0 bases from J, leaving 5 bases between the germline ends. The CDR3, from cysteine to phenylalanine, totals 13 residues. CDR3 DNA only is kept here, 39 bases in frame from base 1. This clonotype was detected ten times or more. It has no known antigen specificity. No much larger clone is present one base from it, and per-base qualities are unavailable. TCR cDNA was made using 5'RACE template switching, a step that added a universal primer site and unique molecular identifiers. cDNA synthesis was primed from both the TCR alpha and TCR beta constant segments. Library amplification involved two PCR steps, and the second step added sample barcodes and sequencing adapters. Sequencing of libraries was performed on Illumina HiSeq 2500 (2x100 bp) or NovaSeq (2x150 bp). The paper's processing steps were these. Demultiplexing of reads and collapsing into UMI consensus sequences were performed with MIGEC, and V(D)J alignment was carried out with MiXCR. Clonotypes responding to the vaccine were identified with edgeR on replicate PBMC samples, with the criteria of FDR below 0.01 and a log2 fold change above 5 up to day 15. Each bulk clonotype was labeled CD4 or CD8 based on which sequenced repertoire, CD4 or CD8, contained the clonotype at higher abundance. The public reads were quality trimmed at Q25 with fastp and then assembled into clones with MiXCR by TCRdb, keeping productive beta chains. Every entry covers one CDR3 protein and lists the most common genes and DNA from its rows. TCRdb's processing, not the authors' own work, is the source of the V and J calls. This sample gives under 200,000 distinct CDR3 sequences in total; approximately 6.7% of them show up just once. The ten top clones hold more than 2% of the sample.

The rearranged segments are TRBV5-6 and TRBJ1-2; the D gene cannot be named for sure. The material sequenced was CD4+ T cells sorted from PBMCs, taken around 5 days after the first yellow fever vaccination. The source of this sequence is a man aged 18-30 years who received the YFV17D yellow fever vaccine. Here is the DNA: TGTGCCAGCAGCTTCGAAGCTAACTATGGCTACACCTTC. This sequence encodes CASSFEANYGYTF. With the portions outside the CDR3 filled from the reference TRBV5-6 and TRBJ1-2 genes, the complete variable region becomes DAGVTQSPTHLIKTRGQQVTLRCSPKSGHDTVSWYQQALGQGPQFIFQYYEEEERQRGNFPDRFSGHQFPNYSSELNVNALLLGDSALYLCASSFEANYGYTFGSGTRLTVV.